Listed below are T cell receptor beta chains from one sample, sequenced in a study of vaccination and CD4 T cells after COVID-19. The antigens these receptors bind are not known. TCRdb independently ran MiXCR on the PCR reads; one entry per CDR3 protein. The sample holds some 9,100 distinct CDR3 sequences, around 48% seen once. Sequences were obtained from CD4+ T cells from blood, cultured in vitro. The receptors come from a human donor in good health. Both conserved end residues are part of each CDR3. Clone size is given for some rows only: seen once, a few or many times, or a class if the clone is expanded.

clone size: few; V gene: TRBV27; CDR3 protein: CASSRTFSYEQYF
clone size: few; V gene: TRBV6-1; CDR3 protein: CASSRASRDGYTF
clone size: .; V gene: TRBV5-4; CDR3 protein: CASSSDSFHGELFF
clone size: .; V gene: TRBV20-1; CDR3 protein: CSAMWVPRLEQYF
clone size: .; V gene: TRBV11-3; CDR3 protein: CASSSYKVTDGELFF
clone size: .; V gene: TRBV20-1; CDR3 protein: CSATSTALETQYF
clone size: once; V gene: TRBV30; CDR3 protein: CAQGGGEANYGYTF
clone size: .; V gene: TRBV5-4; CDR3 protein: CASSLDGGTETQYF
clone size: .; V gene: TRBV11-2; CDR3 protein: CASSLNRNSYNEQFF
clone size: .; V gene: TRBV6-1; CDR3 protein: CASKGTGADGYTF
clone size: .; V gene: TRBV20-1; CDR3 protein: CSAGAGETQYF
clone size: .; V gene: TRBV30; CDR3 protein: CAWVTPGQGDHQPQHF
clone size: few; V gene: TRBV7-9; CDR3 protein: CASSNTGGTDTQYF
clone size: .; V gene: TRBV20-1; CDR3 protein: CSARDQGRGSGQPQHF
clone size: .; V gene: TRBV29-1; CDR3 protein: CSVRVGNGYTF
clone size: once; V gene: TRBV7-9; CDR3 protein: CASSRSGGANEKLFF
clone size: few; V gene: TRBV27; CDR3 protein: CASSPGTGRQETQYF
clone size: .; V gene: TRBV20-1; CDR3 protein: CSATGADTQYF
clone size: .; V gene: TRBV7-2; CDR3 protein: CASSPRGFRSYNEQFF
clone size: few; V gene: TRBV6-1; CDR3 protein: CASSEPGGGRSYTF
clone size: .; V gene: TRBV20-1; CDR3 protein: CSARTGTWGNTIYF
clone size: few; V gene: TRBV20-1; CDR3 protein: CSAVPWQRTKETQYF
clone size: .; V gene: TRBV24-1; CDR3 protein: CATGDSGQGINEQFF
clone size: few; V gene: TRBV7-9; CDR3 protein: CASSHPFEGSYGYTF
clone size: few; V gene: TRBV6-4; CDR3 protein: CASSEQPNTGELFF
clone size: large; V gene: TRBV2; CDR3 protein: CASSQQFFQYF
clone size: .; V gene: TRBV10-1; CDR3 protein: CASSETSGIKTQYF
clone size: few; V gene: TRBV27; CDR3 protein: CASSREFKYTQYF
clone size: few; V gene: TRBV7-9; CDR3 protein: CASSYWDGNTEAFF
clone size: few; V gene: TRBV19; CDR3 protein: CASSTLLGDQETQYF
clone size: .; V gene: TRBV7-9; CDR3 protein: CASSLEAQPQHF
clone size: .; V gene: TRBV19; CDR3 protein: CASSLTTGGVGGYTF
clone size: few; V gene: TRBV12-3/TRBV12-4; CDR3 protein: CASSLRTPDGELFF
clone size: few; V gene: TRBV7-9; CDR3 protein: CASSLATGTSGYTF
clone size: few; V gene: TRBV19; CDR3 protein: CASSLLTEPQHF
clone size: few; V gene: TRBV20-1; CDR3 protein: CSALPGQGAGQPQHF
clone size: few; V gene: TRBV7-2; CDR3 protein: CASSVLGGGGLFSYNEQFF
clone size: .; V gene: TRBV6-4; CDR3 protein: CASRNSPGRGGYTF
clone size: .; V gene: TRBV6-1; CDR3 protein: CASRPDLTETQYF
clone size: few; V gene: TRBV11-3; CDR3 protein: CASSLDRSGRNTEAFF
clone size: .; V gene: TRBV20-1; CDR3 protein: CSARVSGTIEQYF
clone size: few; V gene: TRBV6-5; CDR3 protein: CASSYSVGMSRDTQYF
clone size: .; V gene: TRBV7-6; CDR3 protein: CASSPESGRVTGELFF
clone size: .; V gene: TRBV6-1; CDR3 protein: CASSVSYNSPLHF